Each of the 17 T cell receptor beta chains below was sequenced from the same sample in a study of T cells after yellow fever vaccination. TCRdb independently ran MiXCR on the 5' RACE reads; one entry per CDR3 protein. The data show 340,000 or so distinct CDR3 sequences, 12% seen once. The material was CD4+ T cells sorted from PBMCs, obtained 15 days after the yellow fever booster vaccination. These TCRs come from a man between 18 and 29 years old who received the YFV17D yellow fever vaccine.

This clonotype was picked up a small number of times. The V gene is TRBV6-2 or TRBV6-3, the J gene TRBJ1-5; D ambiguous. The V end was cut by 7 bases, the J end by 5 bases, with 9 bases between. The CDR3 spans 12 residues. Germline V gene sequence: CDR1 MNHEY, CDR2 SVGEGT. CDR3 region: CASKNRDQPQHF. CDR3 DNA sequence: TGTGCCAGCAAAAATAGGGATCAGCCCCAGCATTTT.

The rearrangement joins TRBV7-2 to TRBJ1-6, with D possibly matching TRBD1 (6 bases). Germline V gene lookup returns CDR1 SGHTA and CDR2 FQGNSA. Trimming took off 1 base at V and 0 bases at J, with 10 bases between the two ends. This CDR3 is 17 amino acids long. CDR3 coding DNA: TGTGCCAGCAGCTTAGGCGACAGGAGCTCCTATAATTCACCCCTCCACTTT. It codes for CASSLGDRSSYNSPLHF.

This clonotype was seen at least ten times. CDR3 sequence (DNA): TGTGCCAGCAGCCCCCGAACTAATGAAAAACTGTTTTTT. Its translation: CASSPRTNEKLFF. The V and J genes are TRBV27 and TRBJ1-4; D is undetermined. Germline loops: CDR1 MNHEY, CDR2 SMNVEV (reference sequence). The CDR3 spans 13 residues. Trimming took off 6 bases at V and 1 base at J, with 6 bases between the two ends.

A few counts support this clonotype. The chain recombines TRBV11-2 with TRBJ2-7, with TRBD1 matching over 9 bases. Germline CDR1 SGHAT, CDR2 FQNNGV. After removal of 5 bases from V and 2 bases from J, the junction contained 4 bases not matched to a gene. CDR3 length equals 14 residues. The CDR3 DNA is TGTGCCAGCAGCCCCACAGGGGGCCCCTACGAGCAGTACGTC. Its protein is CASSPTGGPYEQYV.

The CDR3 protein is CASRLGQSSNEKLFF. The CDR3, as DNA: TGTGCCAGCAGGCTTGGACAGAGCAGTAATGAAAAACTGTTTTTT. V and J are TRBV6-6 and TRBJ1-4; D is perhaps TRBD1 (6 bases). V lost 6 bases, J lost 4 bases, and 15 bases lay in between. The CDR3 is 15 amino acids. Germline CDR1 and CDR2: MNHNY and SVGAGI (reference sequence).

In its sample, this clonotype was seen a few times. The genes are TRBV7-2 and TRBJ1-5; no clear D. This CDR3 is built from 14 residues. The germline V gene encodes CDR1 SGHTA and CDR2 FQGNSA. The V gene lost 3 bases and the J gene lost 5 bases, with 11 bases spanning the gap. The CDR3, as DNA: TGTGCCAGCAGCTTTCTTGGCATAGATCAGCCCCAGCATTTT. Amino acid sequence: CASSFLGIDQPQHF.

The chain joins TRBV4-3 to TRBJ2-3, with 9 bases fitting TRBD2. Germline V gene data show CDR1 as LGHNA and CDR2 as YSLEER. The CDR3 contains 17 residues. Trimming cost V 0 bases and J 1 base; bases outside gene matches: 5. The DNA for the CDR3 is TGCGCCAGCAGCCAAGAGGCGGGGGGGCTTGGCACAGATACGCAGTATTTT. Its protein product is CASSQEAGGLGTDTQYF.

The sample holds a few counts of this clonotype. The V gene is TRBV7-9, the J gene TRBJ1-4, with 7 bases identical to TRBD1. Germline CDR1 and CDR2: SEHNR and FQNEAQ (reference sequence). V shed 7 bases, J shed 10 bases, and the junction held 3 bases outside the gene matches. This CDR3 is built from 11 residues. The CDR3 DNA reads as TGTGCCAGCACCACAGGGGTAAAACTGTTTTTT. Translated: CASTTGVKLFF.

This clonotype turned up a few times. The chain employs TRBV6-2 or TRBV6-3 and TRBJ2-1, with 10 bases identical to TRBD2. The CDR3 spans 13 residues. V trimming: 8 bases; J trimming: 5 bases; junction bases outside the gene matches: 3. In germline, CDR1 is MNHEY, CDR2 SVGEGT. DNA for the CDR3: TGTGCCAGCCTGGGACTAGCGAACAATGAGCAGTTCTTC. Translation: CASLGLANNEQFF.

This clonotype was observed a few times. The rearrangement links TRBV6-2 or TRBV6-3 to TRBJ2-7; 9 bases match TRBD1. Germline assignment: CDR1 MNHEY and CDR2 SVGEGT. The CDR3 consists of 14 residues. Trimming took 5 bases from V and 8 from J; bases not matched to a gene: 10. DNA for the CDR3: TGTGCCAGCAGTCCCGTGGGGACAGGGAGTAAGCAGTACTTC. It specifies CASSPVGTGSKQYF.

At least ten counts were recorded for this clonotype. The V and J genes are TRBV4-3 and TRBJ1-2; 9 nucleotides match TRBD1. The V segment lost 4 bases and the J segment 2 bases; nucleotides outside the gene matches: 5. CDR1 is LGHNA and CDR2 is YSLEER in the germline V gene. The CDR3 runs 15 residues. This CDR3 reads CASSLLGQGNYGYTF. CDR3 sequence (DNA): TGCGCCAGCAGCCTCCTCGGACAGGGGAACTATGGCTACACCTTC.

Only a few counts were recorded for this clonotype. The chain is built from TRBV7-6 and TRBJ2-2; a weak D match, TRBD1 (5 bases). Germline values: CDR1 SGHVS, CDR2 FNYEAQ. The CDR3 is 15 residues long. V dropped 3 bases and J dropped 1 base, with 9 bases sitting between them. CDR3 bases: TGTGCCAGCAGCTTCCAGGGCCAGAACACCGGGGAGCTGTTTTTT. It codes for CASSFQGQNTGELFF.

Only a few counts were recorded for this clonotype. CDR3 region: CASSLSGAGNTIYF. The DNA for the CDR3 is TGTGCCAGCAGCTTATCAGGCGCTGGAAACACCATATATTTT. The chain joins TRBV7-6 to TRBJ1-3; no definite D call. CDR1 SGHVS and CDR2 FNYEAQ come from the germline V gene. Trimming stripped 2 bases from V and 2 bases from J, with 7 bases between. This CDR3 is built from 14 residues.

This chain links TRBV7-3 with TRBJ1-1; D remains ambiguous. V gave up 5 bases and J gave up 6 bases, with 16 bases separating them. Germline loops: CDR1 SGHTA, CDR2 FQGTGA. The CDR3 length is 14 residues. This CDR3 is CASSEQVGSSEAFF. Written as DNA, the CDR3 is TGTGCCAGCAGCGAGCAGGTTGGAAGTTCTGAAGCTTTCTTT. The complete variable domain, with remaining parts taken from reference TRBV7-3 and TRBJ1-1, reads GAGVSQTPSNKVTEKGKYVELRCDPISGHTALYWYRQSLGQGPEFLIYFQGTGAADDSGLPNDRFFAVRPEGSVSTLKIQRTERGDSAVYLCASSEQVGSSEAFFGQGTRLTVV.

This clonotype was observed a few times. This rearrangement joins TRBV23-1 to TRBJ2-5; D possibly matches TRBD1 or TRBD2 (5 bases each). TRBV23-1 is annotated as an ORF whose role is uncertain. The CDR3 totals 11 residues. Trimming removed 5 bases at V and 13 bases at J, with 14 bases between. The CDR3 spells CASSERDAWYF. In nucleotides, the CDR3 is TGCGCCAGCAGTGAGAGGGACGCATGGTACTTC.

The V gene is TRBV28, the J gene TRBJ2-1, with D maybe TRBD1 (5 bases). CDR3 length equals 12 residues. Germline V gives CDR1 MDHEN, CDR2 SYDVKM. V was clipped by 8 bases and J by 8 bases, with 13 bases between them. CDR3 DNA sequence: TGTGCCAGCGTACAGGAGAACTATGAGCAGTTCTTC. Its translation is CASVQENYEQFF.

J is TRBJ2-7 and V is TRBV7-2; 7 nucleotides match TRBD2. CDR1 and CDR2 (germline): SGHTA, FQGNSA. The CDR3 loop spans 13 amino acids. The J segment lost 3 bases and the V segment lost 5 bases, leaving 4 bases of the junction unmatched. The CDR3 reads CASSRGGDYEQYF. The CDR3 DNA reads TGTGCCAGCAGCCGTGGGGGGGACTACGAGCAGTACTTC.